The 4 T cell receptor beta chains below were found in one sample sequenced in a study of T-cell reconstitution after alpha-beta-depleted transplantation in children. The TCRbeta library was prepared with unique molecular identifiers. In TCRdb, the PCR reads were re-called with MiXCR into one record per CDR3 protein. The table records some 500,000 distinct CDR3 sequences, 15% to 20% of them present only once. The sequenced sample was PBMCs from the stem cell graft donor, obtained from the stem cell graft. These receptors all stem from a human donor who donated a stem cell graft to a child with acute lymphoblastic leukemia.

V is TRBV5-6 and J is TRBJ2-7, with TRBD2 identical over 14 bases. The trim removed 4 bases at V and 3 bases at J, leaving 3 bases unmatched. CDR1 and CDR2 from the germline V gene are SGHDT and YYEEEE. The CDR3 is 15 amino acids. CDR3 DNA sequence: TGTGCCAGCAGCCGACTAGCGGGAGGGATCTACGAGCAGTACTTC. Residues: CASSRLAGGIYEQYF.

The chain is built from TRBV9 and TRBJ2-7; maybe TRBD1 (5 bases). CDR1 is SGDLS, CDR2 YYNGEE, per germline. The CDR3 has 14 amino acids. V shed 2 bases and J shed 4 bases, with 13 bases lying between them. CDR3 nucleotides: TGTGCCAGCAGCGTGCAGGGTCCCCCGTACGAGCAGTACTTC. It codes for CASSVQGPPYEQYF.

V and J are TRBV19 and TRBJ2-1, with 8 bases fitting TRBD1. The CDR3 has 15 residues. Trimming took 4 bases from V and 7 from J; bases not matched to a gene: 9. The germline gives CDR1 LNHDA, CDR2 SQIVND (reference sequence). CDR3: CASSTWDRSANEQFF. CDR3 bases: TGTGCCAGTAGTACCTGGGACAGGTCAGCGAATGAGCAGTTCTTC.

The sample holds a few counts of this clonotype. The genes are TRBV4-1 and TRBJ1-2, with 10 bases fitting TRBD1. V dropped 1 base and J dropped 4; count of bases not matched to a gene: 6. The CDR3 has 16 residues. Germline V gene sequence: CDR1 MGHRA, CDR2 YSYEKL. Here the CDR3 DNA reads TGCGCCAGCAGCCAAGGAGTGACAGGGGGCGTCTATGGCTACACCTTC. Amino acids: CASSQGVTGGVYGYTF.